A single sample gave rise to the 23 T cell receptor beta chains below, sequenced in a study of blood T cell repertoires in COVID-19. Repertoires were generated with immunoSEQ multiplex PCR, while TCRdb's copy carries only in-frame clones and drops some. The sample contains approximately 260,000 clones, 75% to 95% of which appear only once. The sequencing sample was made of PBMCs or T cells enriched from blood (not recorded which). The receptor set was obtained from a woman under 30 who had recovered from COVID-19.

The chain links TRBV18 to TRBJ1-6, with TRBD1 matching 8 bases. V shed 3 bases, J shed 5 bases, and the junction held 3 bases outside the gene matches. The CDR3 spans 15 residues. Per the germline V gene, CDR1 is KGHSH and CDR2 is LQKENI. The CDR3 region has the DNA TGTGCCAGCTCACCGGGACAGGCAGATAATTCACCCCTCCACTTT. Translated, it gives CASSPGQADNSPLHF.

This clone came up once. The CDR3 region is CASSPPVAGGRNIQYF. The CDR3 DNA sequence: TGTGCCAGCAGTCCCCCGGTAGCGGGAGGTCGGAACATTCAGTACTTC. This rearrangement joins TRBV6-2 or TRBV6-3 to TRBJ2-4; 10 nucleotides match TRBD2. The germline CDR1 and CDR2 sequences are MNHEY and SVGEGT. This CDR3 is 16 amino acids long. The ends lost 5 bases at V and 7 bases at J; junction bases unmatched: 11.

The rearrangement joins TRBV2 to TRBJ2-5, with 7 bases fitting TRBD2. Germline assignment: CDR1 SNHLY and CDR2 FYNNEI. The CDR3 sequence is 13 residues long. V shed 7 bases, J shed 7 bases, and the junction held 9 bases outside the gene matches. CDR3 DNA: TGTGCCAGCACTGGGACCGGGGGGTTGACCCAGTACTTC. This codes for CASTGTGGLTQYF.

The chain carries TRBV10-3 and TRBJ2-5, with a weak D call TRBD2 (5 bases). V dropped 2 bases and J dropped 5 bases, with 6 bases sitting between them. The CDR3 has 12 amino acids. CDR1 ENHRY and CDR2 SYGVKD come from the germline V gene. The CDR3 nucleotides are TGTGCCATCAGTGAGGGGGAGGAGACCCAGTACTTC. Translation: CAISEGEETQYF.

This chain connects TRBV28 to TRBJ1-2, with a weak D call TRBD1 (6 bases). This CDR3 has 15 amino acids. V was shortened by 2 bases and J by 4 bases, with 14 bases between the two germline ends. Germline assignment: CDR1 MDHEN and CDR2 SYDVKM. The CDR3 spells CASSLVGHLTYGYTF. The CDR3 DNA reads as TGTGCCAGCAGTTTAGTGGGACACCTAACCTATGGCTACACCTTC.

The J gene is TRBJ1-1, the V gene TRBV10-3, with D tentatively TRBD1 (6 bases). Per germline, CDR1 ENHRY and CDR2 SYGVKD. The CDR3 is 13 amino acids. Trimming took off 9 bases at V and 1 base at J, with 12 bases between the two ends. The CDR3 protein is CAIRDNKNTEAFF. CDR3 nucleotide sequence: TGTGCCATACGGGACAATAAGAACACTGAAGCTTTCTTT.

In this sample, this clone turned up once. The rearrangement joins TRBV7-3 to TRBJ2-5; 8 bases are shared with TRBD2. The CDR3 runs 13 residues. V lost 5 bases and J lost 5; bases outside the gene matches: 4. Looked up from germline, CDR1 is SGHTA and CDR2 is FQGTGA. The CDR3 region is CASSLRGDETQYF. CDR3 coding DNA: TGTGCCAGCAGCCTGCGGGGGGACGAGACCCAGTACTTC.

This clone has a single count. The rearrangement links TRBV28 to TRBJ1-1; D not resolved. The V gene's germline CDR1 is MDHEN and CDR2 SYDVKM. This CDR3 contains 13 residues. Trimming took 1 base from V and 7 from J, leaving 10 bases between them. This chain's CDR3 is CASSLSPAGEAFF. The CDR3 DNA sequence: TGTGCCAGCAGTTTATCGCCAGCGGGTGAAGCTTTCTTT.

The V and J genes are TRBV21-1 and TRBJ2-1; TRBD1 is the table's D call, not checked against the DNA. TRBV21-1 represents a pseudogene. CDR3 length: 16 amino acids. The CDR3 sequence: CASSIPPDRGRNEQFF. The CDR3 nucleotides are TGTGCCAGCAGCATCCCGCCGGACAGGGGAAGGAATGAGCAGTTCTTC.

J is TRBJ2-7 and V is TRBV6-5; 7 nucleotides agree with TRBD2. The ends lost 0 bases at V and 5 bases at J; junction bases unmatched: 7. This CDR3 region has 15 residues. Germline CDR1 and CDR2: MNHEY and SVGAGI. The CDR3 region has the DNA TGTGCCAGCAGTTACTCGGGAGGGATGGGCAACGAGCAGTACTTC. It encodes CASSYSGGMGNEQYF.

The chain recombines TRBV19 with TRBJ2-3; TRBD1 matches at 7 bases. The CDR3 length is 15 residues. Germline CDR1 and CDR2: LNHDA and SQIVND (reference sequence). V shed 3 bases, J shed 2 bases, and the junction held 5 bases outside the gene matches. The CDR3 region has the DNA TGTGCCAGTAGTATCCAGGGGGAGTTCACAGATACGCAGTATTTT. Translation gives CASSIQGEFTDTQYF.

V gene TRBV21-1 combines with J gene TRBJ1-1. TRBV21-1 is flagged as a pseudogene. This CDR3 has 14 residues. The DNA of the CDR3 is TGTGCCAGCAGCAAAGCCCGGGTAAGCACTGAAGCTTTCTTT. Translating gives CASSKARVSTEAFF.

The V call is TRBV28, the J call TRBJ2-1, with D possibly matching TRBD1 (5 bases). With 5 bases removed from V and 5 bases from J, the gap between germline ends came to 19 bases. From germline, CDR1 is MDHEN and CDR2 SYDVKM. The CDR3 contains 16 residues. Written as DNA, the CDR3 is TGTGCCAGCAGTGGCCTCGGTGGGGCCCGGGACAATGAGCAGTTCTTC. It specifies CASSGLGGARDNEQFF.

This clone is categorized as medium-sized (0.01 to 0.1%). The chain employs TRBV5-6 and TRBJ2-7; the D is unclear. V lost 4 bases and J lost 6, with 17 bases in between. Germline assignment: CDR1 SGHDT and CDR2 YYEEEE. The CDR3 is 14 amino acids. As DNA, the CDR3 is TGTGCCAGCAGCGCCGACTCTTTTTTGGGCGAGCAGTACTTC. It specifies CASSADSFLGEQYF.

Written as DNA, the CDR3 is TGCGCCAGCAGCCTTAGCCCTAGCGGATACAATGAGCAGTTCTTC. Amino acids: CASSLSPSGYNEQFF. The chain uses TRBV4-1 and TRBJ2-1; 7 bases are a match to TRBD2. Looked up from germline, CDR1 is MGHRA and CDR2 is YSYEKL. V lost 4 bases to trimming and J lost 4 bases; unmatched junction nucleotides: 7. The CDR3 runs to 15 residues.

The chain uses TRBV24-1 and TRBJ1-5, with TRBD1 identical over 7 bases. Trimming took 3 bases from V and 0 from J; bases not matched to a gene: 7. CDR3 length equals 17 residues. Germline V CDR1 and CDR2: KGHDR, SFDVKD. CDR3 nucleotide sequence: TGTGCCACCAGTGATGGGCAGGGGGGAGGTAGCAATCAGCCCCAGCATTTT. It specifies CATSDGQGGGSNQPQHF.

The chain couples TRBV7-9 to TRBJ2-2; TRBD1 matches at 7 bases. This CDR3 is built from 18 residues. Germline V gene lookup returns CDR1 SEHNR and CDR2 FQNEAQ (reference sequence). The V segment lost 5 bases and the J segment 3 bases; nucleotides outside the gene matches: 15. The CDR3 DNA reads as TGTGCCAGCAGCCAGGGAAGATATCGGCAGGGGGACACCGGGGAGCTGTTTTTT. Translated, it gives CASSQGRYRQGDTGELFF.

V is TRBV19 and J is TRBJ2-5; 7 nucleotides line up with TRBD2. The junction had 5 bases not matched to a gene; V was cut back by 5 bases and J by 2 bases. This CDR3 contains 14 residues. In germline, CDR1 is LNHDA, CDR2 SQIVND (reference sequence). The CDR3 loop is CASSFLAEQETQYF. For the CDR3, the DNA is TGTGCCAGTAGTTTTCTAGCGGAACAAGAGACCCAGTACTTC.

CDR3 region: CASSFGSRRDEKLFF. The CDR3 DNA is TGTGCCAGCAGTTTCGGGTCCCGGAGGGATGAAAAACTGTTTTTT. The gene calls are TRBV28 and TRBJ1-4; no firm D call. Trimming pared 3 bases from V and 6 bases from J, leaving 14 bases between. Germline V gives CDR1 MDHEN, CDR2 SYDVKM. This CDR3 contains 15 residues.

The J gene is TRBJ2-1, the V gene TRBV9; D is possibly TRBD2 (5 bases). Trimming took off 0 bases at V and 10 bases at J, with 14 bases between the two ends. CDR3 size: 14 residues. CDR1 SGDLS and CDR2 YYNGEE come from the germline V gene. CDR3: CASSVATPGGEQFF. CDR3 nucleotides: TGTGCCAGCAGCGTAGCAACGCCAGGAGGCGAGCAGTTCTTC.

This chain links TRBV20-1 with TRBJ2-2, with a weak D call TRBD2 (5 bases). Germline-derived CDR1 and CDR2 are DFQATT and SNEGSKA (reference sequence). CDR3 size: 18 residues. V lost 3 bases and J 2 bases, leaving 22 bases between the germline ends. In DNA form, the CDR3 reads TGCAGTGCTAGTGAAGAAGGACTCAAACTCCTAAACACCGGGGAGCTGTTTTTT. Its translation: CSASEEGLKLLNTGELFF.

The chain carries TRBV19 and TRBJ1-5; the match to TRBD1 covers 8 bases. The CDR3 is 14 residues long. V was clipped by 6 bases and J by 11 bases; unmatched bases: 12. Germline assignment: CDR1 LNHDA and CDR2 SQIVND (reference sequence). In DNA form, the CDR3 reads TGTGCCAGTAGCGTGGACAGGGCGCTTAAGGCCCAGCATTTT. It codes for CASSVDRALKAQHF.

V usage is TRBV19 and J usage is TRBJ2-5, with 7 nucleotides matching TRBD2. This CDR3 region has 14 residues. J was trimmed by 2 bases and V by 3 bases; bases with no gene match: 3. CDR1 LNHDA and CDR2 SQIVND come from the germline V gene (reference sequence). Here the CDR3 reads CASSIRDYQETQYF. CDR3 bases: TGTGCCAGTAGTATCCGGGACTATCAAGAGACCCAGTACTTC.